Listed here are 2 T cell receptor beta chains from one sample, sequenced in a study of blood T cell repertoires in COVID-19 (TCRdb year 2020). Libraries were constructed by the immunoSEQ multiplex PCR assay. Sourced from immuneACCESS, this table was stored by TCRdb with only in-frame sequences that have V and J called. A share of the clones is absent; for the studies checked, an unresolved V gene accounts for under half, and the remainder has no known explanation. This sample is represented by around 100,000 clones; roughly 79% of them were singletons. The ten largest clones capture 9.5% to 13% of the sample. Sequencing was done on a sample of peripheral blood. The receptors stem from a woman in her 70s with acute or convalescent COVID-19.

This chain joins TRBV5-6 and TRBJ2-1; TRBD2 matches at 10 bases. This CDR3 has 13 amino acids. Trimming took 7 bases from V and 9 from J; bases not matched to a gene: 7. From germline, CDR1 is SGHDT and CDR2 YYEEEE. The CDR3 coding sequence is TGTGCCAGCCAAGCGGGGGGGCTTGGTGAGCAGTTCTTC. This encodes CASQAGGLGEQFF.

J is TRBJ2-7 and V is TRBV12-3 or TRBV12-4, with D unclear. The CDR3 is 12 residues long. V lost 6 bases and J lost 4, with 10 bases in between. Here the CDR3 DNA reads TGTGCCAGCAGCCGAACGGGTTACGAGCAGTACTTC. The encoded protein is CASSRTGYEQYF.